Presented here are 25 T cell receptor beta chains from one specimen sequenced in a study of blood T cell repertoires in COVID-19. Measured with immunoSEQ multiplex PCR; TCRdb has only the in-frame clones, and not every one. Of about 230,000 clones in the sample, over 80% were seen once. Sequencing was done on a sample of peripheral blood. These receptors were taken from a man aged 35 to 55 with acute or convalescent COVID-19.

The chain joins TRBV28 to TRBJ1-2, with no clear D. The CDR3 covers 15 residues. Per germline, CDR1 MDHEN and CDR2 SYDVKM. Deletions cut 10 bases from V and 4 bases from J, with 22 bases between. The CDR3 here is CAISSTAVRRYGYTF. The CDR3 bases are TGTGCCATCTCGTCAACAGCGGTCCGTCGCTATGGCTACACCTTC.

This chain links TRBV7-9 with TRBJ2-3; TRBD2 matches at 8 bases. CDR3 length: 14 residues. Trimming at V came to 8 bases and at J to 4 bases, leaving 8 bases not matched to a gene. Per germline, CDR1 SEHNR and CDR2 FQNEAQ (reference sequence). CDR3 region: CASQLAGSADTQYF. The CDR3 nucleotides read TGTGCCAGCCAGCTAGCGGGTAGCGCAGATACGCAGTATTTT.

V and J are TRBV9 and TRBJ2-2; no firm D call. Germline CDR1 reads SGDLS; CDR2 reads YYNGEE. CDR3 length: 15 amino acids. Trimming shortened V by 4 bases and J by 0 bases, and 10 bases separated the two germline ends. This chain's CDR3 is CASSPPGSNTGELFF. The CDR3 region has the DNA TGTGCCAGCAGCCCCCCCGGGTCGAACACCGGGGAGCTGTTTTTT.

The J gene is TRBJ1-4, the V gene TRBV25-1; TRBD1 is a possible D gene (5 bases). The ends were cut back, 1 base at V and 5 bases at J, with 11 bases in the middle. CDR1 is MGHDK, CDR2 SYGVNS, per germline. The CDR3 spans 15 residues. The CDR3 region has the DNA TGTGCCAGCAGTGAATTTGCGGGGGAGAATGAAAAACTGTTTTTT. This translates into CASSEFAGENEKLFF.

The chain joins TRBV7-2 to TRBJ2-7; 7 nucleotides agree with TRBD2. The CDR3 is made up of 14 amino acids. Germline V gene lookup returns CDR1 SGHTA and CDR2 FQGNSA. The V segment lost 5 bases and the J segment 2 bases; nucleotides outside the gene matches: 6. CDR3 residues: CASSPSSGPYEQYF. The CDR3, as DNA: TGTGCCAGCAGCCCGTCTAGCGGCCCCTACGAGCAGTACTTC.

This clone was counted once. The chain carries TRBV10-3 and TRBJ2-7; 10 positions agree with TRBD2. Germline CDR1 reads ENHRY; CDR2 reads SYGVKD. V lost 3 bases, J lost 5 bases, and 4 bases stayed unmatched. The CDR3 extends over 14 amino acids. Here the CDR3 reads CAISDVAGGDEQYF. CDR3 nucleotides: TGTGCCATCAGTGATGTAGCGGGAGGAGACGAGCAGTACTTC.

The chain uses TRBV6-5 and TRBJ2-5, with TRBD1 identical over 7 bases. This CDR3 has 14 amino acids. Germline lookup yields CDR1 MNHEY and CDR2 SVGAGI. V lost 4 bases to trimming and J lost 5 bases; unmatched junction nucleotides: 7. The CDR3 here is CASSSGQELETQYF. CDR3 nucleotides: TGTGCCAGCAGTTCCGGACAGGAGCTGGAGACCCAGTACTTC.

The chain employs TRBV5-6 and TRBJ1-1, with 9 nucleotides matching TRBD1. There are 15 residues in the CDR3. V shed 0 bases and J 7 bases; nucleotides not matched to a gene: 7. CDR1 and CDR2 (germline): SGHDT, YYEEEE. DNA for the CDR3: TGTGCCAGCAGCTTGGATGTGGGACAGGGACGTGAAGCTTTCTTT. Its translation is CASSLDVGQGREAFF.

The chain joins TRBV28 to TRBJ2-2, with TRBD2 matching 9 bases. The length of the CDR3 is 16 residues. V gave up 8 bases and J gave up 4 bases; unmatched junction bases: 11. Germline CDR1 is MDHEN and CDR2 is SYDVKM. DNA of the CDR3: TGTGCCAGCCTTTATAGCGGGAGCAGGTCCACCGGGGAGCTGTTTTTT. It codes for CASLYSGSRSTGELFF.

This clone was observed a few times. V usage is TRBV5-1 and J usage is TRBJ1-4; 8 positions agree with TRBD1. The CDR3 length is 15 residues. The germline V gene has CDR1 SGHRS and CDR2 YFSETQ. V trimming: 4 bases; J trimming: 8 bases; junction bases outside the gene matches: 10. In DNA, the CDR3 is TGCGCCAGCAGCGCGCCCGGGACAGGACACGAAAAACTGTTTTTT. This sequence encodes CASSAPGTGHEKLFF.

This sequence joins TRBV29-1 and TRBJ1-1; 9 positions agree with TRBD1. The V and J ends lost 7 bases and 1 base, in that order; junction bases with no gene match: 10. Looked up from germline, CDR1 is SQVTM and CDR2 is ANQGSEA. The length of the CDR3 is 15 residues. This CDR3 reads CSARKRTGENTEAFF. In DNA, the CDR3 is TGCAGCGCTCGGAAGAGGACAGGGGAGAACACTGAAGCTTTCTTT. The full variable domain, in which reference TRBV29-1 and TRBJ1-1 provide the parts outside the CDR3, is SAVISQKPSRDICQRGTSLTIQCQVDSQVTMMFWYRQQPGQSLTLIATANQGSEATYESGFVIDKFPISRPNLTFSTLTVSNMSPEDSSIYLCSARKRTGENTEAFFGQGTRLTVV.

The chain links TRBV6-5 to TRBJ2-1; TRBD1 is a possible D gene (6 bases). The CDR3 has 14 amino acids. Germline V gives CDR1 MNHEY, CDR2 SVGAGI. The V end was cut by 2 bases, the J end by 4 bases, with 9 bases between. The CDR3 is CASSYPDRYNEQFF. The CDR3 DNA reads as TGTGCCAGCAGTTACCCTGACAGGTACAATGAGCAGTTCTTC.

This chain uses TRBV7-8 with TRBJ2-7, with 14 nucleotides matching TRBD2. V lost 1 base to trimming and J lost 4 bases; unmatched junction nucleotides: 9. There are 18 residues in the CDR3. Germline V lookup: CDR1 SGHVS, CDR2 FQNEAQ. CDR3 sequence: CASSLGGTSGSVTYEQYF. CDR3 nucleotide sequence: TGTGCCAGCAGCTTAGGGGGGACTAGCGGGAGTGTGACTTACGAGCAGTACTTC.

V is TRBV7-2 and J is TRBJ2-1; D is unresolved. This CDR3 has 15 amino acids. V was clipped by 4 bases and J by 1 base, with 11 bases between them. The germline CDR1 and CDR2 sequences are SGHTA and FQGNSA. CDR3: CASSSSADSYNEQFF. CDR3 nucleotides: TGTGCCAGCAGCTCGAGCGCGGATTCCTACAATGAGCAGTTCTTC.

The J gene is TRBJ1-1, the V gene TRBV10-3; D uncertain. From germline, CDR1 is ENHRY and CDR2 SYGVKD. The CDR3 covers 13 residues. With 0 bases removed from V and 12 bases from J, the gap between germline ends came to 14 bases. The CDR3 reads CAISESGGFWSFF. Here the CDR3 DNA reads TGTGCCATCAGTGAGTCGGGAGGGTTTTGGTCTTTCTTT.

The V gene is TRBV5-1, the J gene TRBJ1-2, with TRBD1 matching 9 bases. This CDR3 is 15 amino acids long. V lost 3 bases and J lost 4; bases outside the gene matches: 7. Germline V gives CDR1 SGHRS, CDR2 YFSETQ. The CDR3 bases are TGCGCCAGCAGCTCCGGGACAGGGCCTACCTATGGCTACACCTTC. Translated, it gives CASSSGTGPTYGYTF.

This clone has just one count. The sample carries other DNA sequences with the same CDR3. The genes are TRBV5-1 and TRBJ2-5; D perhaps matches TRBD2 (6 bases). The CDR3 length is 14 residues. The ends were cut back, 0 bases at V and 3 bases at J, with 9 bases in the middle. Germline CDR1 reads SGHRS; CDR2 reads YFSETQ. CDR3 sequence (DNA): TGCGCCAGCAGCTTGGTGGCGGGGAAAGAGACCCAGTACTTC. This sequence encodes CASSLVAGKETQYF.

The V and J genes are TRBV30 and TRBJ1-5; D is perhaps TRBD1 (6 bases). CDR3 length: 16 amino acids. V lost 0 bases and J lost 2, with 14 bases in between. Germline V gives CDR1 GTSNPN, CDR2 SVGIG (reference sequence). This chain's CDR3 is CAWSVRGQIRNQPQHF. Written as DNA, the CDR3 is TGTGCCTGGAGTGTACGCGGACAGATACGCAATCAGCCCCAGCATTTT.

The chain recombines TRBV3-1 (or the pseudogene TRBV3-2) with TRBJ2-7; unclear D gene. Germline CDR1 and CDR2: LGHDT and YNNKEL (reference sequence). The CDR3 is 14 residues long. V gave up 5 bases and J gave up 0 bases, with 11 bases separating them. In DNA, the CDR3 is TGTGCCAGCAGCTGGCTAGGCACCTCCTACGAGCAGTACTTC. It specifies CASSWLGTSYEQYF.

This chain joins TRBV6-2 or TRBV6-3 and TRBJ2-2; no definite D call. Germline loops: CDR1 MNHEY, CDR2 SVGEGT. The CDR3 totals 14 residues. The V gene lost 2 bases and the J gene lost 2 bases, with 6 bases spanning the gap. CDR3 nucleotide sequence: TGTGCCAGCAGTTACAACATCAACACCGGGGAGCTGTTTTTT. Encoded protein: CASSYNINTGELFF.

In its sample, this clone was seen once. Other DNA sequences from this sample encode an identical CDR3 as well. The gene calls are TRBV3-1 (or the pseudogene TRBV3-2) and TRBJ2-5; possible D gene TRBD1, 6 bases. Per the germline V gene, CDR1 is LGHDT and CDR2 is YNNKEL (reference sequence). This CDR3 region has 13 residues. The V gene lost 0 bases and the J gene lost 4 bases, with 6 bases spanning the gap. The chain's CDR3 is CASSQDRGETQYF. The DNA of the CDR3 is TGTGCCAGCAGCCAAGACAGGGGAGAGACCCAGTACTTC.

This clone is a singleton in its sample. The chain carries TRBV10-2 and TRBJ2-1; possible D gene TRBD2, 5 bases. The CDR3 consists of 15 residues. The V gene lost 0 bases and the J gene lost 7 bases, with 13 bases spanning the gap. Germline V CDR1 and CDR2: WSHSY, SAAADI. For the CDR3, the DNA is TGCGCCAGCAGTGAGTCGGTGGGAGTGCGAAATGAGCAGTTCTTC. Its protein product is CASSESVGVRNEQFF.

The genes are TRBV15 and TRBJ1-5, with D tentatively TRBD1 (6 bases). The CDR3 extends over 18 amino acids. From germline, CDR1 is LNHNV and CDR2 YYDKDF (reference sequence). V was cut by 4 bases and J by 2 bases, with 21 bases left in between. The CDR3 protein is CATSKKIGTMTGNQPQHF. In DNA, the CDR3 is TGTGCCACCAGCAAAAAAATCGGGACAATGACGGGCAATCAGCCCCAGCATTTT.

The V call is TRBV3-1 (or the pseudogene TRBV3-2), the J call TRBJ1-2; possibly TRBD1 for D (5 bases). The V end lost 2 bases, the J end lost 4 bases, and 11 bases lay between the germline ends. This CDR3 is 14 amino acids long. Germline V gives CDR1 LGHDT, CDR2 YNNKEL (reference sequence). CDR3 protein: CASSQRGAGYGYTF. For the CDR3, the DNA is TGTGCCAGCAGCCAACGCGGGGCCGGCTATGGCTACACCTTC.

The J gene is TRBJ2-2, the V gene TRBV18, with 7 bases that match TRBD1. The CDR3 is 15 residues long. V lost 3 bases, J lost 6 bases, and 7 bases stayed unmatched. Germline V gene sequence: CDR1 KGHSH, CDR2 LQKENI. The CDR3 coding sequence is TGTGCCAGCTCACCGACAGGGTCCCTCGCCGGGGAGCTGTTTTTT. It specifies CASSPTGSLAGELFF.